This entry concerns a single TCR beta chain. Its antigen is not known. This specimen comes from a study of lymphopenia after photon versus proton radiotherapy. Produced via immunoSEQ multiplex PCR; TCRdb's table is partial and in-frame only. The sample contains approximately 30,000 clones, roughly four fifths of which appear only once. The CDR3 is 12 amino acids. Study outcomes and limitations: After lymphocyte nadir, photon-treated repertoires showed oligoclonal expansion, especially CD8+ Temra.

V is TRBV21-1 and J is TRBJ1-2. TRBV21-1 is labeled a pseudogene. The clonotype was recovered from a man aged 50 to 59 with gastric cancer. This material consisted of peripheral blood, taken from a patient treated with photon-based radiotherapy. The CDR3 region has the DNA TGTGCCAGCGTGACTACTAACTATGGCTACACCTTC. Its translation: CASVTTNYGYTF.